These T cell receptor beta chains were read from a single sample in a study of T cell responses to AZD1222 COVID-19 vaccine. Produced via immunoSEQ multiplex PCR; TCRdb's table is partial and in-frame only. The table includes approximately 68,000 clones, roughly 88% detected once. The source was peripheral blood, collected on day 0 of AZD1222 vaccination. Every receptor here comes from an adult in good health. CDR3s include the opening cysteine and the closing phenylalanine or tryptophan. D genes are given only for firm matches. A row's size may be missing; if present it is once, few, many or a size class.

V gene,D gene,CDR3 length,clone size,J gene,CDR3 DNA,CDR3 protein
TRBV4-3,NA,14,NA,TRBJ2-7,TGCGCCAGCAGCCAAGGCGTCAGTACCTACGAGCAGTACTTC,CASSQGVSTYEQYF
TRBV20-1,NA,11,NA,TRBJ2-7,TGCAGTGGCCGGGTCTCCTACGAGCAGTACTTC,CSGRVSYEQYF
TRBV6-2/TRBV6-3,NA,15,NA,TRBJ2-1,TGTGCCAGCAGTTTCCGGGGCCTAAAACACAATGAGCAGTTCTTC,CASSFRGLKHNEQFF
TRBV5-4,NA,15,NA,TRBJ2-7,TGTGCCAGCAGCTTGGAGCGGCAAAGCTCCTACGAGCAGTACTTC,CASSLERQSSYEQYF
TRBV6-6,NA,14,few,TRBJ1-3,TGTGCCAGCAGCTACCTCGGGACTGGAAACACCATATATTTT,CASSYLGTGNTIYF
TRBV14,NA,13,NA,TRBJ2-1,TGTGCCAGCAGCCAAGAAATCCTGAATGAGCAGTTCTTC,CASSQEILNEQFF
TRBV30,NA,12,few,TRBJ1-1,TGTGCCTGGAGTCCAGGAAACACTGAAGCTTTCTTT,CAWSPGNTEAFF
TRBV7-2,TRBD1,15,NA,TRBJ1-4,TGTGCCAGCAGCTTATACGGGACAGGGAATGAAAAACTGTTTTTT,CASSLYGTGNEKLFF
TRBV5-1,NA,15,NA,TRBJ1-1,TGCGCCAGCAGCTTGGCACCGGGACTGAACACTGAAGCTTTCTTT,CASSLAPGLNTEAFF
TRBV5-1,TRBD2,16,NA,TRBJ2-3,TGCGCCAGCAGCTTGAGCCTAGCGGGAGGCAGAGATACGCAGTATTTT,CASSLSLAGGRDTQYF
TRBV6-1,TRBD1,16,few,TRBJ2-3,TGTGCCAGCAGTGGAGGAAGGGGACAGGGGTCAGATACGCAGTATTTT,CASSGGRGQGSDTQYF
TRBV7-2,NA,13,NA,TRBJ2-1,TGTGCCTCCAGGGACTCCTCCTACAATGAGCAGTTCTTC,CASRDSSYNEQFF
TRBV6-4,TRBD1,15,NA,TRBJ2-3,TGTGCCAGCAGTGAATGGGACAGGGATACAGATACGCAGTATTTT,CASSEWDRDTDTQYF
TRBV29-1,TRBD1,15,NA,TRBJ1-2,TGCAGCGTTGGTTTACGTGACAGGGGAACCTATGGCTACACCTTC,CSVGLRDRGTYGYTF
TRBV6-2/TRBV6-3,TRBD2,15,NA,TRBJ2-1,TGTGCCAGCAGTGGGACTAGCGGGGTCGACAATGAGCAGTTCTTC,CASSGTSGVDNEQFF
TRBV28,TRBD1,14,NA,TRBJ1-2,TGTGCCAGCAGTTTGGTAGGGGGCGACTATGGCTACACCTTC,CASSLVGGDYGYTF